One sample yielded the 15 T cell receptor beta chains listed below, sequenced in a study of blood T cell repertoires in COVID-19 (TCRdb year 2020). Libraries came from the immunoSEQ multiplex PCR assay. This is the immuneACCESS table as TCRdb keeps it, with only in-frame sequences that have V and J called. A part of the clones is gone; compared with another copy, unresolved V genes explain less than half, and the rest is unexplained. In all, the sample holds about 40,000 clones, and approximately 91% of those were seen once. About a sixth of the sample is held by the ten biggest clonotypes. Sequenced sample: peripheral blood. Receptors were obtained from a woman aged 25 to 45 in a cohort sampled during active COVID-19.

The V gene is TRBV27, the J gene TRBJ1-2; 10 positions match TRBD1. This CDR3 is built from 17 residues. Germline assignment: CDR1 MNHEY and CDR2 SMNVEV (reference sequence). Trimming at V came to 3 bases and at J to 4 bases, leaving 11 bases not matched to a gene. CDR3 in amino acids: CASSLTTGTGAFYGYTF. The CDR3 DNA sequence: TGTGCCAGCAGTTTGACGACCGGGACAGGGGCGTTCTATGGCTACACCTTC.

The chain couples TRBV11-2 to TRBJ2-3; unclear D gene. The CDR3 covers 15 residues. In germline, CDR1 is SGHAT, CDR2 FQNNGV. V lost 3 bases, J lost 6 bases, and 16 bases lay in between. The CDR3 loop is CASSFGYPPQDTQYF. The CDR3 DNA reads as TGTGCCAGCAGCTTCGGGTATCCACCCCAGGATACGCAGTATTTT.

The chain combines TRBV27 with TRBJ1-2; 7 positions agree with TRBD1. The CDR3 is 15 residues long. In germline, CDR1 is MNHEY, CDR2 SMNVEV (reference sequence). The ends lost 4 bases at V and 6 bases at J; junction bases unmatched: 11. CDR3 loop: CASSSHKGAMDGYTF. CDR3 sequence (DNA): TGTGCCAGCAGTTCGCATAAGGGGGCTATGGATGGCTACACCTTC.

The CDR3 sequence: CASSTDRGQEWGYF. The CDR3 DNA reads as TGCGCCAGCAGCACGGACAGGGGCCAAGAATGGGGTTATTTT. The chain carries TRBV5-1 and TRBJ2-3, with TRBD1 matching 9 bases. The V segment lost 4 bases and the J segment 15 bases; nucleotides outside the gene matches: 15. CDR1 SGHRS and CDR2 YFSETQ come from the germline V gene. The CDR3 length is 14 residues.

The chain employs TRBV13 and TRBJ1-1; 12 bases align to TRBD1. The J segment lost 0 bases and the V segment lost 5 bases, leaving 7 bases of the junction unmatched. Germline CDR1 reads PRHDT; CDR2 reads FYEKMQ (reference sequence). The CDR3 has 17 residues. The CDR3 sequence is CASSPAGTGGLNTEAFF. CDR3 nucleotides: TGTGCCAGCAGCCCCGCCGGGACAGGGGGCTTGAACACTGAAGCTTTCTTT.

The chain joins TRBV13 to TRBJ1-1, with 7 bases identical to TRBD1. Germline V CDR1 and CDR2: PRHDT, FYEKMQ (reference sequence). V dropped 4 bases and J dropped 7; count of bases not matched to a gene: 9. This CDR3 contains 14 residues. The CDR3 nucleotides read TGTGCCAGCAGCTCCCGGGACAGAAGGGATGAAGCTTTCTTT. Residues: CASSSRDRRDEAFF.

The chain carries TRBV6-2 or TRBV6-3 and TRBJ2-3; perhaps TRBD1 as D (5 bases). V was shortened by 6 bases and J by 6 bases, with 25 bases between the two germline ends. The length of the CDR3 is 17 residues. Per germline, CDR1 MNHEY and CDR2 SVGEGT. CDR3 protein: CASSSQLQVTPVDTQYF. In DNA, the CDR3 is TGTGCCAGCAGCAGCCAACTACAGGTCACCCCAGTGGATACGCAGTATTTT.

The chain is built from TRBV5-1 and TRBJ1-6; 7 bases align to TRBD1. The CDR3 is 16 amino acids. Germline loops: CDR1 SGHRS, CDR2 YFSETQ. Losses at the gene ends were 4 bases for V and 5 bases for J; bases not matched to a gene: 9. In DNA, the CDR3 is TGCGCCAGCAGCCAAAGGGCAGGGACAGATAATTCACCCCTCCACTTT. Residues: CASSQRAGTDNSPLHF.

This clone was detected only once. In nucleotides, the CDR3 is TGTGCCAGCAGTTGGGGGCATGGTGAAAAACTGTTTTTT. It translates to CASSWGHGEKLFF. The J gene is TRBJ1-4, the V gene TRBV3-1 (or the pseudogene TRBV3-2); a weak D match, TRBD1 (6 bases). This CDR3 is 13 amino acids long. Germline V CDR1 and CDR2: LGHDT, YNNKEL (reference sequence). V lost 6 bases and J 7 bases, leaving 12 bases between the germline ends.

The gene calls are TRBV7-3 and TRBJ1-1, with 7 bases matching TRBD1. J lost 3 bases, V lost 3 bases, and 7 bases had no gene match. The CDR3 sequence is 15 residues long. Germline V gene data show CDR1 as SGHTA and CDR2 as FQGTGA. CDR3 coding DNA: TGTGCCAGCAGCTTTCGGGACAGCGGAGACACTGAAGCTTTCTTT. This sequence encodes CASSFRDSGDTEAFF.

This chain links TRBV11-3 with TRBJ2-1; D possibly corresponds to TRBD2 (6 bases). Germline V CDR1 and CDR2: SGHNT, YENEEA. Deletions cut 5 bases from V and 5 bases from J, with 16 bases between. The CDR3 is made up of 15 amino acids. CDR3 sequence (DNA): TGTGCCAGCAGCCCCCTCGGGGGATTAAACAATGAGCAGTTCTTC. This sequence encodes CASSPLGGLNNEQFF.

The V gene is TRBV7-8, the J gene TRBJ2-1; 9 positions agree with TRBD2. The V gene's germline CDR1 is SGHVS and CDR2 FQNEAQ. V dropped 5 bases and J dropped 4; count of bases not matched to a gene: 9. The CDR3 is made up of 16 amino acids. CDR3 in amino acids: CASSPQGLAYYNEQFF. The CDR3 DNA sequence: TGTGCCAGCAGCCCCCAAGGACTAGCGTATTACAATGAGCAGTTCTTC.

This CDR3 is CASEGWMNTEAFF. CDR3 DNA sequence: TGTGCCAGCGAGGGTTGGATGAACACTGAAGCTTTCTTT. The rearrangement uses TRBV12-3 or TRBV12-4 and TRBJ1-1; D is unclear. The CDR3 extends over 13 amino acids. V was cut by 8 bases and J by 0 bases, with 10 bases left in between.

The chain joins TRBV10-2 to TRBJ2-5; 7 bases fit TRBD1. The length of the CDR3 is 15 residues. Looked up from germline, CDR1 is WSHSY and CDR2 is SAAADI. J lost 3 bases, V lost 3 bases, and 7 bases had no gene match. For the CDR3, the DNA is TGCGCCAGCAGTGACTGGGGACAGTTGGAAGAGACCCAGTACTTC. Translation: CASSDWGQLEETQYF.

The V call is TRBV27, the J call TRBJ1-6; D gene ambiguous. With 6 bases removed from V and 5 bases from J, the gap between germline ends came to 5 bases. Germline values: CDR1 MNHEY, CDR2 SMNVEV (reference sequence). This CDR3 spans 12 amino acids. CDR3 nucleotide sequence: TGTGCCAGCAGGCCAGATAATTCACCCCTCCACTTT. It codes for CASRPDNSPLHF.